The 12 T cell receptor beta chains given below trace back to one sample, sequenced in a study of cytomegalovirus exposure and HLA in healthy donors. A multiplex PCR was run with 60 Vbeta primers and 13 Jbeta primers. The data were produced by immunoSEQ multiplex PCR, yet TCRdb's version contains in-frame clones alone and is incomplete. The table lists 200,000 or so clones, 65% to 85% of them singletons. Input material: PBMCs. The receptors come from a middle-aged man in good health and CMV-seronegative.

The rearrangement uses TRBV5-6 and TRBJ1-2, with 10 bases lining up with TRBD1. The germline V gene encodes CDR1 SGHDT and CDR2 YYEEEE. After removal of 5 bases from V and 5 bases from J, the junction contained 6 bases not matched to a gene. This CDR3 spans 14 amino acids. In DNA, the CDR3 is TGTGCCAGCAGTCCGGACAGGGGGGAATATGGCTACACCTTC. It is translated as CASSPDRGEYGYTF.

The CDR3 DNA sequence: TGCGCCAGCAGCTTGGGCCTAAACACCGGGGAGCTGTTTTTT. Its translation: CASSLGLNTGELFF. The V call is TRBV5-1, the J call TRBJ2-2, with D unclear. CDR3 length: 14 amino acids. Trimming pared 0 bases from V and 2 bases from J, leaving 5 bases between. Germline V gene sequence: CDR1 SGHRS, CDR2 YFSETQ.

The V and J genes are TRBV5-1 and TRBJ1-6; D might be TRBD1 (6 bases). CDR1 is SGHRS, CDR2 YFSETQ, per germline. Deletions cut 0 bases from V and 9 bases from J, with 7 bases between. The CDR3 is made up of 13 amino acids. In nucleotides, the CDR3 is TGCGCCAGCAGCTTGGGACAGGTTTCACCCCTCCACTTT. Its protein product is CASSLGQVSPLHF.

CDR3 DNA sequence: TGTGCCAGCAGCTTAAACAGGGGTCAAGAGACCCAGTACTTC. It yields the protein CASSLNRGQETQYF. The rearrangement links TRBV7-6 to TRBJ2-5; TRBD1 agrees at 7 bases. This CDR3 spans 14 amino acids. V shed 2 bases and J 2 bases; nucleotides not matched to a gene: 2. Germline V gene data show CDR1 as SGHVS and CDR2 as FNYEAQ.

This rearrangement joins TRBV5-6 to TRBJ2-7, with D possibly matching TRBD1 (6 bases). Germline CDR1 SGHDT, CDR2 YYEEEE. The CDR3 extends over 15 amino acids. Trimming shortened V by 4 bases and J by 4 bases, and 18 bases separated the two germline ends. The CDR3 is CASSPGAGALYEQYF. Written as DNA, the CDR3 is TGTGCCAGCAGCCCAGGGGCAGGAGCTTTATACGAGCAGTACTTC.

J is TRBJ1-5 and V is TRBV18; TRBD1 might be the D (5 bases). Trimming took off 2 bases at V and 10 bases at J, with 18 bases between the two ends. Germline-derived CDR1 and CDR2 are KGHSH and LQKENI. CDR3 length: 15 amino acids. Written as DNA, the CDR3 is TGTGCCAGCTCACCATCAGACAGCCTTCTCCTCCCCCAGCATTTT. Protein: CASSPSDSLLLPQHF. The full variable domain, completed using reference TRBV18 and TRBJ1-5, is NAGVMQNPRHLVRRRGQEARLRCSPMKGHSHVYWYRQLPEEGLKFMVYLQKENIIDESGMPKERFSAEFPKEGPSILRIQQVVRGDSAAYFCASSPSDSLLLPQHFGDGTRLSIL.

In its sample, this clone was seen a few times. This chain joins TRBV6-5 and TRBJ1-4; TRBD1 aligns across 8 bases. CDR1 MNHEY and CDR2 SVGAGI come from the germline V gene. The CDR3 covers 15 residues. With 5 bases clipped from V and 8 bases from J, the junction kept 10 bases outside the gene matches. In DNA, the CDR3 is TGTGCCAGCAGTCCAAGGACAGGGTATACGGAAAAACTGTTTTTT. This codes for CASSPRTGYTEKLFF.

CDR3 sequence (DNA): TGCGCCAGCAGCCAAGATCGAACGGGTACGCAGTATTTT. Protein sequence: CASSQDRTGTQYF. V and J are TRBV4-1 and TRBJ2-3; D gene uncertain. Trimming pared 0 bases from V and 8 bases from J, leaving 9 bases between. The CDR3 consists of 13 residues. CDR1 is MGHRA and CDR2 is YSYEKL in the germline V gene.

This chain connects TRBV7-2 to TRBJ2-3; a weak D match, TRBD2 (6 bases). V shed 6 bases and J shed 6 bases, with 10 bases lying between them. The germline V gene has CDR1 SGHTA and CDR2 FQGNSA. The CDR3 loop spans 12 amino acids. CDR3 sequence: CASSPRGDTQYF. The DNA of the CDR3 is TGTGCCAGCAGTCCCCGGGGGGATACGCAGTATTTT.

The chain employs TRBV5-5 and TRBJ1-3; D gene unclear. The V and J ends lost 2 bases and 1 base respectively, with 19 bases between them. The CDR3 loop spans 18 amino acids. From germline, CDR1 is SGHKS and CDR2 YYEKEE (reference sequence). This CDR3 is CASSLTGVTFRSGNTIYF. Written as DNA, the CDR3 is TGTGCCAGCAGCTTAACGGGAGTCACGTTTAGGTCTGGAAACACCATATATTTT.

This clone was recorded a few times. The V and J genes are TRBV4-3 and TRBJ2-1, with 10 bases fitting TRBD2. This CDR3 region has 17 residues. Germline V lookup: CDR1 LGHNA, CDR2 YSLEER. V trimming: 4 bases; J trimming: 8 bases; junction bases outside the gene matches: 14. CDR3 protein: CASSPTLLAGDVYEQFF. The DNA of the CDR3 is TGCGCCAGCAGCCCTACACTGCTAGCGGGGGATGTTTATGAGCAGTTCTTC.

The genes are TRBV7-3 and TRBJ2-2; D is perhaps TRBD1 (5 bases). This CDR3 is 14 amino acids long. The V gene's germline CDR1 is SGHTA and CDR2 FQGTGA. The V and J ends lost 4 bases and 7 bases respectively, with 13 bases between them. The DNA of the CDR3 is TGTGCCAGCAGCTCCTATCAGGGTGACGGGGAGCTGTTTTTT. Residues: CASSSYQGDGELFF.